This T cell receptor beta chain derives from a study of T cell responses to AZD1222 COVID-19 vaccine. Produced via immunoSEQ multiplex PCR; TCRdb's table is partial and in-frame only. The data contain some 130,000 clones, 92% of them seen just once; the ten biggest clones take up about 3.7%. The CDR3 covers 14 residues. Germline CDR1 reads SGHDT; CDR2 reads YYEEEE. Trimming removed 3 bases at V and 3 bases at J, with 10 bases between. This clone came up once. J is TRBJ2-1 and V is TRBV5-6, with a weak D call TRBD2 (6 bases). The clonotype was recovered from an adult in good health. Specimen: peripheral blood, collected on day 0 of AZD1222 vaccination. The CDR3 sequence: CASSSVRDYNEQFF. The CDR3 nucleotides read TGTGCCAGCAGCTCGGTGCGGGACTACAATGAGCAGTTCTTC.